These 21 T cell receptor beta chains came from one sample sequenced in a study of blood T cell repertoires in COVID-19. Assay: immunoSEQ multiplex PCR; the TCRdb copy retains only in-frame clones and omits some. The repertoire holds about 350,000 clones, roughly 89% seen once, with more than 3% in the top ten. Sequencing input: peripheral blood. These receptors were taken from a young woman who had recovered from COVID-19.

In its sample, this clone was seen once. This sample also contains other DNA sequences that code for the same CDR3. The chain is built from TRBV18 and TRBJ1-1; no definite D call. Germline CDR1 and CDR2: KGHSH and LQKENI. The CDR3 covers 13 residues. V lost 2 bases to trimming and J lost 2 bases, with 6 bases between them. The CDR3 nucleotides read TGTGCCAGCTCACCAGGGCTTAACACTGAAGCTTTCTTT. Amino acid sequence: CASSPGLNTEAFF.

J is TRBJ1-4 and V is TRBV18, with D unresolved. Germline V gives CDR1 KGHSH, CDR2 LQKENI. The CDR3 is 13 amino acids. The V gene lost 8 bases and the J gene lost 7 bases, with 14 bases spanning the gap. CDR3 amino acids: CASAAFGSEKLFF. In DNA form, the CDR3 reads TGTGCCAGCGCCGCTTTCGGTAGTGAAAAACTGTTTTTT.

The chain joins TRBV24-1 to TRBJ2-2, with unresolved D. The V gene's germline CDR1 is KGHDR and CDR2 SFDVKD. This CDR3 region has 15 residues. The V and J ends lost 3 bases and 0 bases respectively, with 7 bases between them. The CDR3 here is CATSDGSSNTGELFF. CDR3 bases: TGTGCCACCAGTGATGGCAGTTCGAACACCGGGGAGCTGTTTTTT.

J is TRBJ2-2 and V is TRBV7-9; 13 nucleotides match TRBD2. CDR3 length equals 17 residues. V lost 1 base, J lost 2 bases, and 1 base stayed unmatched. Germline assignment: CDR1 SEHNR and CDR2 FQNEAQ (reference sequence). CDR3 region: CASSLGTSGRNTGELFF. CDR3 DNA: TGTGCCAGCAGCTTAGGGACTAGCGGGAGAAACACCGGGGAGCTGTTTTTT.

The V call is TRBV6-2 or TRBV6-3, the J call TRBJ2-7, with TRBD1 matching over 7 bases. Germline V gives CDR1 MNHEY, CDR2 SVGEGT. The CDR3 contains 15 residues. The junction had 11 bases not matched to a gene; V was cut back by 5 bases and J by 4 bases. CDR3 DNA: TGTGCCAGCAGTACACCGGGACAGACATTTTACGAGCAGTACGTC. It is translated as CASSTPGQTFYEQYV.

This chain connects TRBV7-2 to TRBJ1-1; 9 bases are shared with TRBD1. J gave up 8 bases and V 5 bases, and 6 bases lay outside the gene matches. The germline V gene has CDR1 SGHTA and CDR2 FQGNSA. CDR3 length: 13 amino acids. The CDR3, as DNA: TGTGCCAGCAGCCCTCGGACAGGGGCGGAAGCTTTCTTT. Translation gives CASSPRTGAEAFF.

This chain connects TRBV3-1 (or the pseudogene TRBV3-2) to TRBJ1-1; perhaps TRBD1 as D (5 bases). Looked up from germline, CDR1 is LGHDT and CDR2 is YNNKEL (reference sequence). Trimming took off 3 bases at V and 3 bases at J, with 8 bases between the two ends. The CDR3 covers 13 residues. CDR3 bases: TGTGCCAGCAGCCACGGCAGGGACACTGAAGCTTTCTTT. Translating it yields CASSHGRDTEAFF.

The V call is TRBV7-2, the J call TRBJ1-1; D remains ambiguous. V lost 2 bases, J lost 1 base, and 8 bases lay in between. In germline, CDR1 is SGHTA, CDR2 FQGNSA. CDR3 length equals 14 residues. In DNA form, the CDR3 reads TGTGCCAGCAGCTTACGGGTATCGAACACTGAAGCTTTCTTT. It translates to CASSLRVSNTEAFF.

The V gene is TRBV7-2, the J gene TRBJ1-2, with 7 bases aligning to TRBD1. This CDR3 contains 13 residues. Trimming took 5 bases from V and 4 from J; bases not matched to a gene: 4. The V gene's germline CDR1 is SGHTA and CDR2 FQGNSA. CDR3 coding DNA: TGTGCCAGCAGCGCATCAGGGGGCTATGGCTACACCTTC. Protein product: CASSASGGYGYTF.

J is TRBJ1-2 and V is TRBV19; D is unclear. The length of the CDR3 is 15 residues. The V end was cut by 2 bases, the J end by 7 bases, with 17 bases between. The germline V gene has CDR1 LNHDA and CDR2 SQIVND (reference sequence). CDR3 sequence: CASSIPGFVSSGYTF. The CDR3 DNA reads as TGTGCCAGTAGTATACCGGGTTTTGTTTCTTCTGGCTACACCTTC.

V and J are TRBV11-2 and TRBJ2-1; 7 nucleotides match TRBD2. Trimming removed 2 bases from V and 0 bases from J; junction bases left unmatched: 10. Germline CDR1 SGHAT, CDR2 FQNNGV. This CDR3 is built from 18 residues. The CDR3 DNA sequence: TGTGCCAGCAGCTTAACGGCTAGCGGAGGGAGCTCCTACAATGAGCAGTTCTTC. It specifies CASSLTASGGSSYNEQFF.

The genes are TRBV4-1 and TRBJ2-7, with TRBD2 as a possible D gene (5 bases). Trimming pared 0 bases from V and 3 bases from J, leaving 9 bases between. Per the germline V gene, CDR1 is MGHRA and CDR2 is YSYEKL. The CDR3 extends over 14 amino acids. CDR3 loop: CASSQDMTIYEQYV. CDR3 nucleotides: TGCGCCAGCAGCCAAGATATGACTATCTACGAGCAGTACGTC.

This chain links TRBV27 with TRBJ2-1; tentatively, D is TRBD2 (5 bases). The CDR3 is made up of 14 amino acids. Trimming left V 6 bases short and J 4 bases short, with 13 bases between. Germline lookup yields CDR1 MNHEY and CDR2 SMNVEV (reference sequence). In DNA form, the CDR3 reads TGTGCCAGCAGACAGAGACTACAGTACAATGAGCAGTTCTTC. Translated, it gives CASRQRLQYNEQFF.

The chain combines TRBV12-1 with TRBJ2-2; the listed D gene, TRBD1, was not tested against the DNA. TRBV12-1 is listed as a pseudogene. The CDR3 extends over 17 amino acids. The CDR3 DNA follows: TGTGCCAGCAGCTCCAACGGACAGGAGGAAAGAGCCGGGGAGCTGTTTTTT. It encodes CASSSNGQEERAGELFF.

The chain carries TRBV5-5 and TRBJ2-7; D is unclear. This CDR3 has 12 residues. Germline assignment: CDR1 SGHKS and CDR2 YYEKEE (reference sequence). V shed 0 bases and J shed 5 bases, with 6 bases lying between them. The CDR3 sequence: CASSLGAHEQYV. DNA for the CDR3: TGTGCCAGCAGCTTGGGGGCCCACGAGCAGTACGTC.

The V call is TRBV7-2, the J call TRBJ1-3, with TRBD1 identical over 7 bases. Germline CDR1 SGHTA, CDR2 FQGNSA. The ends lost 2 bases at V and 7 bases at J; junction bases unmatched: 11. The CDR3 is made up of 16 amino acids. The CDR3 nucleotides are TGTGCCAGCAGCTTAAGGGACAGTGGATTTGGGAACACCATATATTTT. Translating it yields CASSLRDSGFGNTIYF.

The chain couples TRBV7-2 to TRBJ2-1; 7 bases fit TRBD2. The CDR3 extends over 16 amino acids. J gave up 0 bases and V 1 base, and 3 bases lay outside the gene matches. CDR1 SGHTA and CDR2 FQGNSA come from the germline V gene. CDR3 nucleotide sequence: TGTGCCAGCAGCTTAGGACTAGCTGGCTCCTACAATGAGCAGTTCTTC. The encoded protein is CASSLGLAGSYNEQFF.

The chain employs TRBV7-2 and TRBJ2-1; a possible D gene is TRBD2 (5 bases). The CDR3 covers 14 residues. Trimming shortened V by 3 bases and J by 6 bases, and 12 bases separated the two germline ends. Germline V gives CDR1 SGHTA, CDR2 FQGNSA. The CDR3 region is CASSFRAGRNEQFF. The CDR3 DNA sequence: TGTGCCAGCAGCTTTCGGGCGGGCCGCAATGAGCAGTTCTTC.

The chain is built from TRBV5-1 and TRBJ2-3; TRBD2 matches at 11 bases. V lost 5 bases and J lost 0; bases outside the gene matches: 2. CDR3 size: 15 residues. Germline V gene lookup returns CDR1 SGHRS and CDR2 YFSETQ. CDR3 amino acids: CASRRTSGSTDTQYF. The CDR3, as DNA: TGCGCCAGCAGGCGGACTAGCGGGAGCACAGATACGCAGTATTTT.

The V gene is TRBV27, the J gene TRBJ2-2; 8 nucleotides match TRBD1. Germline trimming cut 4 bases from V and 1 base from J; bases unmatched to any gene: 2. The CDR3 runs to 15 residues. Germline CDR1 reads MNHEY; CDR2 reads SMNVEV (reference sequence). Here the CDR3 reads CASSYGQGNTGELFF. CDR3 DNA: TGTGCCAGCAGTTACGGACAGGGGAACACCGGGGAGCTGTTTTTT.

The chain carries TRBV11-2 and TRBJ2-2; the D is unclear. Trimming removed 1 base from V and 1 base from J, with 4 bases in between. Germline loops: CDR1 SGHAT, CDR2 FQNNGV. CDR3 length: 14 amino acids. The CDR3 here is CASSLARNTGELFF. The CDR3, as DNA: TGTGCCAGCAGCTTAGCCAGGAACACCGGGGAGCTGTTTTTT.